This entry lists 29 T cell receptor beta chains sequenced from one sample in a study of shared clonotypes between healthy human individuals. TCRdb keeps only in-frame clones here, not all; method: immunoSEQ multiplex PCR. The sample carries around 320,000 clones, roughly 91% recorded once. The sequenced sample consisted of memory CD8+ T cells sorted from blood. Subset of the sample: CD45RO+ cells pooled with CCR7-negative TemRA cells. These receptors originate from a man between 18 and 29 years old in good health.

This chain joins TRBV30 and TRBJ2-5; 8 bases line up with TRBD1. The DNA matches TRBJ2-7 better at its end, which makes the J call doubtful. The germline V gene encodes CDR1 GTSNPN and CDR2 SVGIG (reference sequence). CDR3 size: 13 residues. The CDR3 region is CAGSSDRVHEQYF. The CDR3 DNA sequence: TGTGCCGGATCGTCGGACAGGGTCCACGAGCAGTACTTC.

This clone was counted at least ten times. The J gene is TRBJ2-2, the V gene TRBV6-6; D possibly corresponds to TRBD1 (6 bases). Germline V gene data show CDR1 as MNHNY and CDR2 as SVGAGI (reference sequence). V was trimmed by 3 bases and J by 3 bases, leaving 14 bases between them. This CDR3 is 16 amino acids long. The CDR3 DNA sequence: TGTGCCAGCAGTTATCTCAGACCAGGGGACACCGGGGAGCTGTTTTTT. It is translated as CASSYLRPGDTGELFF.

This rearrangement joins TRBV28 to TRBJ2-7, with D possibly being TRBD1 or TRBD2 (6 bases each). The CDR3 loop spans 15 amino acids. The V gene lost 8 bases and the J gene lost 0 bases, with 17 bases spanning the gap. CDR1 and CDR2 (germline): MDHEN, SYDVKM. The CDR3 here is CASLGGQANSYEQYF. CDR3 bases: TGTGCCAGCCTAGGGGGGCAGGCAAACTCCTACGAGCAGTACTTC.

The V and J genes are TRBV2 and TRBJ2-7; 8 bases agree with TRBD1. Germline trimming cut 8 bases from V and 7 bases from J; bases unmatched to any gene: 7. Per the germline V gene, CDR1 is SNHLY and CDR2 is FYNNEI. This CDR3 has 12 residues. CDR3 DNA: TGTGCCAGCGTGGACAGGGTTGGAGAGCAGTACTTC. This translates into CASVDRVGEQYF.

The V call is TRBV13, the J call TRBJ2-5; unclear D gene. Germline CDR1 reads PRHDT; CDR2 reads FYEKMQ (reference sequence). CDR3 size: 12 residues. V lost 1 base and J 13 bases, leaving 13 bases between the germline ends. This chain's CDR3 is CASSLVGRPAYF. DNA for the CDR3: TGTGCCAGCAGCTTAGTCGGTAGACCGGCGTACTTC.

DNA of the CDR3: TGTGCCAGCAGCTTGATAATTTTAGGGGGCACAGATACGCAGTATTTT. Translating gives CASSLIILGGTDTQYF. V and J are TRBV7-8 and TRBJ2-3, with a possible D match to TRBD1 (5 bases). The CDR3 runs 16 residues. Trimming pared 3 bases from V and 1 base from J, leaving 14 bases between. Germline CDR1 is SGHVS and CDR2 is FQNEAQ. The variable domain in full, with the rest retrieved from reference TRBV7-8 and TRBJ2-3, is GAGVSQSPRYKVAKRGQDVALRCDPISGHVSLFWYQQALGQGPEFLTYFQNEAQLDKSGLPSDRFFAERPEGSVSTLKIQRTQQEDSAVYLCASSLIILGGTDTQYFGPGTRLTVL.

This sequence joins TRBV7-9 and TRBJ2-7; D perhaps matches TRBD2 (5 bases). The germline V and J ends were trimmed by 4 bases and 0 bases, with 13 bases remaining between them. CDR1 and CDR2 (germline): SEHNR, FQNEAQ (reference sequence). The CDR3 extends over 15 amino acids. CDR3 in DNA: TGTGCCAGCAGCTCCGGGATTTTTAGCTCCTACGAGCAGTACTTC. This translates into CASSSGIFSSYEQYF. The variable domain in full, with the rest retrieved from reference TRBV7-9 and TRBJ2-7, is DTGVSQNPRHKITKRGQNVTFRCDPISEHNRLYWYRQTLGQGPEFLTYFQNEAQLEKSRLLSDRFSAERPKGSFSTLEIQRTEQGDSAMYLCASSSGIFSSYEQYFGPGTRLTVT.

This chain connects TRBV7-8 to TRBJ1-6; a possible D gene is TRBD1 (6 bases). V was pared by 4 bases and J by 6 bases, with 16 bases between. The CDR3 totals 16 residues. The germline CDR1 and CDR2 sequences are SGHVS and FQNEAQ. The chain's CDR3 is CASSSSYREPNSPLHF. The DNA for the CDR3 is TGTGCCAGCAGCTCGTCCTACAGGGAGCCTAATTCACCCCTCCACTTT.

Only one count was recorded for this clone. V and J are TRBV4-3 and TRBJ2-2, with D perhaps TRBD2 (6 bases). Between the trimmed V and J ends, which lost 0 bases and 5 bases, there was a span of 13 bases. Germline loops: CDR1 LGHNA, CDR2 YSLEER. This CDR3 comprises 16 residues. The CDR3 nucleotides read TGCGCCAGCAGCCAAGAACGCCTGGAGGGAACCGGGGAGCTGTTTTTT. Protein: CASSQERLEGTGELFF.

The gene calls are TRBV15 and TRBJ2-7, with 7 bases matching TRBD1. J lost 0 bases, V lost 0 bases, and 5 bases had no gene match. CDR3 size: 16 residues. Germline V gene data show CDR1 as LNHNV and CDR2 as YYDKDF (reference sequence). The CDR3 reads CATSRDPGQTSYEQYF. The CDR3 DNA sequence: TGTGCCACCAGCAGAGATCCGGGACAGACCTCCTACGAGCAGTACTTC.

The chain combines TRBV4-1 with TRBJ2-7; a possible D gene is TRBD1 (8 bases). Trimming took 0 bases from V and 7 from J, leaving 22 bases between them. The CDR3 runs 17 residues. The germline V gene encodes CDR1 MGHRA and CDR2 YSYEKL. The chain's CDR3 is CASSQEGNTGGAWEQYF. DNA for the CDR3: TGCGCCAGCAGCCAAGAGGGGAACACAGGGGGGGCCTGGGAGCAGTACTTC.

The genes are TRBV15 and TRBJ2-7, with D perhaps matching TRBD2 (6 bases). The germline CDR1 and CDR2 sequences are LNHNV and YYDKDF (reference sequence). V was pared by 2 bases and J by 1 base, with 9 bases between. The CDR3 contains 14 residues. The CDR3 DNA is TGTGCCACCAGCAGATACAGCGGGTCCTACGAGCAGTACTTC. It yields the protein CATSRYSGSYEQYF. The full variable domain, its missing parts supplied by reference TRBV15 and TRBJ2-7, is DAMVIQNPRYQVTQFGKPVTLSCSQTLNHNVMYWYQQKSSQAPKLLFHYYDKDFNNEADTPDNFQSRRPNTSFCFLDIRSPGLGDTAMYLCATSRYSGSYEQYFGPGTRLTVT.

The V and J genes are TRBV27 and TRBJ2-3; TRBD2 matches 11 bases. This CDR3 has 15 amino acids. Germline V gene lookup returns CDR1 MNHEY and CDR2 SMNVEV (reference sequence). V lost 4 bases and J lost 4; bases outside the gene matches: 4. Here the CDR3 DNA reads TGTGCCAGCAGTTCCCCGACTAGCGGGGCAGATACGCAGTATTTT. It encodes CASSSPTSGADTQYF.

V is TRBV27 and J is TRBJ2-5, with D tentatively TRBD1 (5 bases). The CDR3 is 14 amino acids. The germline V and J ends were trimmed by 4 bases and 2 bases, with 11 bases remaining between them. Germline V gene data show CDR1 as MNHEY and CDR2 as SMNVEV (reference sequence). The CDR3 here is CASSSRRGQETQYF. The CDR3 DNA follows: TGTGCCAGCAGTTCTCGAAGGGGACAAGAGACCCAGTACTTC.

CDR3 sequence reads: CASSADTSTDTQYF. In nucleotides, the CDR3 is TGTGCCAGCAGCGCCGACACTAGCACAGATACGCAGTATTTT. V and J are TRBV9 and TRBJ2-3; D is uncertain. Looked up from germline, CDR1 is SGDLS and CDR2 is YYNGEE. The CDR3 runs to 14 residues. V was cut by 3 bases and J by 0 bases, with 8 bases left in between.

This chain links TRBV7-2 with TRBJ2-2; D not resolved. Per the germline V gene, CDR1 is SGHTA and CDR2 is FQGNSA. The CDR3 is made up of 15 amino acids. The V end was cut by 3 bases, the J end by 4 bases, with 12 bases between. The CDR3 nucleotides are TGTGCCAGCAGCTTTATGTGGGATGGCACCGGGGAGCTGTTTTTT. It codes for CASSFMWDGTGELFF.

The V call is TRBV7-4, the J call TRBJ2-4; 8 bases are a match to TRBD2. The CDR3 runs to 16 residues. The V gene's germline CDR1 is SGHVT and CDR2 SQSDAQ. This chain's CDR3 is CDPTRAGGQTKNIQYF. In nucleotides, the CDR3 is TGTGACCCTACAAGGGCGGGAGGTCAAACCAAAAACATTCAGTACTTC.

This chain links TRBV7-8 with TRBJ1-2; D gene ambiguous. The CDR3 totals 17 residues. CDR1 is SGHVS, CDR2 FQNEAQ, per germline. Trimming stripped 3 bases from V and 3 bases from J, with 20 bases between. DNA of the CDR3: TGTGCCAGCAGCTTTTGGGGAAGTGTCGTCGGGTACTATGGCTACACCTTC. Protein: CASSFWGSVVGYYGYTF.

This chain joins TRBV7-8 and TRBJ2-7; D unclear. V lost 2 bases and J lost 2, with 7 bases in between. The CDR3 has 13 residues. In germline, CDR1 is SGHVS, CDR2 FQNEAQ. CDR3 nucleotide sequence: TGTGCCAGCAGCTTACCAGAGACCTACGAGCAGTACTTC. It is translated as CASSLPETYEQYF.

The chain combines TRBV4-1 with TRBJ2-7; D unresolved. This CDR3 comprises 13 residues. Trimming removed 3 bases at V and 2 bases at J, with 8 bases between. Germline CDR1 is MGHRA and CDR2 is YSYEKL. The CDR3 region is CASSHLGPYEQYF. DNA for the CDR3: TGCGCCAGCAGCCACCTAGGACCCTACGAGCAGTACTTC.

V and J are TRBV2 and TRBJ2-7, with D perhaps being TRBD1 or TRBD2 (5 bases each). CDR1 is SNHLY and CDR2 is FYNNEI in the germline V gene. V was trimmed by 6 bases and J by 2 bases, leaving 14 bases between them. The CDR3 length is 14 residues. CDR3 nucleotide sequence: TGTGCCAGCAGGGCCGGGACCGCGGCCTACGAGCAGTACTTC. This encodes CASRAGTAAYEQYF.

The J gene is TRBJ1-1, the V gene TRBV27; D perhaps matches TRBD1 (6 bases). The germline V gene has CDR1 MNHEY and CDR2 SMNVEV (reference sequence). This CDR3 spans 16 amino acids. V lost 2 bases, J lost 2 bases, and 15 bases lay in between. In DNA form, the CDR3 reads TGTGCCAGCAGTTTAGGAGGAGGGGGAATTAACACTGAAGCTTTCTTT. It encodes CASSLGGGGINTEAFF.

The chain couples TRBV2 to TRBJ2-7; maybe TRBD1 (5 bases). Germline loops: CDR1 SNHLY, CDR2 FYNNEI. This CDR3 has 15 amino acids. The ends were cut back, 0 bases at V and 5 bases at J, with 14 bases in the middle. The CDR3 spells CASSEAQGAPNEQYF. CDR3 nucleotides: TGTGCCAGCAGTGAAGCGCAAGGGGCCCCGAACGAGCAGTACTTC.

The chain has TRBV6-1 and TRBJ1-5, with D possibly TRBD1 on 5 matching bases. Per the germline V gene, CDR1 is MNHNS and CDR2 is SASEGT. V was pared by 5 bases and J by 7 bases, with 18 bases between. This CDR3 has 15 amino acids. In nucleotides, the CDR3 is TGTGCCAGCAGTCCCTTTTTCGGGGGAAAACAGCCCCAGCATTTT. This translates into CASSPFFGGKQPQHF.

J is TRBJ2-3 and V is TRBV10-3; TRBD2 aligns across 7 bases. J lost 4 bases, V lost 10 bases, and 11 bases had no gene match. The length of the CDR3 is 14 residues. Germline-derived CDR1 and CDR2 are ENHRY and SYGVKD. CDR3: CASRAGPLSDTQYF. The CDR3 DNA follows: TGTGCCAGCCGAGCGGGACCTCTCTCAGATACGCAGTATTTT.

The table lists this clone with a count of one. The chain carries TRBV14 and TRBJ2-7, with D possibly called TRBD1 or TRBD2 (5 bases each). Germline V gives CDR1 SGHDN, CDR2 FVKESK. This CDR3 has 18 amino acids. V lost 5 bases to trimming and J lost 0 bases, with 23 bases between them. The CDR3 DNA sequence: TGTGCCAGCAGCAAAGGGACGGAGGTGGGCCCTAGCTCCTACGAGCAGTACTTC. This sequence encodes CASSKGTEVGPSSYEQYF.

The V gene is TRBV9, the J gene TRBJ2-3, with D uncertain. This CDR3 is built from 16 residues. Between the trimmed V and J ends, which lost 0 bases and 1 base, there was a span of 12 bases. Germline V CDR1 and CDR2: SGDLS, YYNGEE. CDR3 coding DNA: TGTGCCAGCAGCGTAGGCACCCGATATGGCACAGATACGCAGTATTTT. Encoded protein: CASSVGTRYGTDTQYF.

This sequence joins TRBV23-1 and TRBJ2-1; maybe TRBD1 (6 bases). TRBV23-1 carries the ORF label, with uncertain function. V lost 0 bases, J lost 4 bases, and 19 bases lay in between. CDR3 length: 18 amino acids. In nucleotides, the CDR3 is TGCGCCAGCAGTCAATCCAGGGGCCAGCGCAGATGGTACAATGAGCAGTTCTTC. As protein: CASSQSRGQRRWYNEQFF.

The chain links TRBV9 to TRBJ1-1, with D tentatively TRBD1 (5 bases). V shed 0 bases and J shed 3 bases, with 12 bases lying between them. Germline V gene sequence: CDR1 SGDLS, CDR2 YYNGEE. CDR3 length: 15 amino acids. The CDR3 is CASSVGTGWDTEAFF. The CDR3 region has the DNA TGTGCCAGCAGCGTAGGAACAGGATGGGACACTGAAGCTTTCTTT.